These 27 T cell receptor beta chains were all obtained from the same sample, sequenced in a study of T cell responses to AZD1222 COVID-19 vaccine. Sequencing used immunoSEQ multiplex PCR; TCRdb keeps in-frame clones, though not all of them. This table holds roughly 200,000 clones, just over 85% found once. The source was peripheral blood, collected on day 0 of AZD1222 vaccination. The receptors originated from an adult in good health.

The genes are TRBV15 and TRBJ2-7; tentatively, D is TRBD1 (6 bases). The CDR3 is made up of 14 amino acids. V gave up 1 base and J gave up 4 bases, with 11 bases separating them. The V gene's germline CDR1 is LNHNV and CDR2 YYDKDF (reference sequence). CDR3 loop: CATSRARTAYEQYF. The CDR3 DNA follows: TGTGCCACCAGCAGAGCCCGGACAGCTTACGAGCAGTACTTC.

V and J are TRBV2 and TRBJ2-1; D is undetermined. Germline-derived CDR1 and CDR2 are SNHLY and FYNNEI. This CDR3 has 12 amino acids. Trimming stripped 2 bases from V and 7 bases from J, with 6 bases between. The CDR3 loop is CASSELGNEQFF. The CDR3 nucleotides are TGTGCCAGCAGTGAACTCGGTAATGAGCAGTTCTTC.

The chain links TRBV30 to TRBJ2-7; a possible D gene is TRBD1 (6 bases). Trimming shortened V by 0 bases and J by 5 bases, and 14 bases separated the two germline ends. The CDR3 is made up of 14 amino acids. Per germline, CDR1 GTSNPN and CDR2 SVGIG (reference sequence). The CDR3 DNA follows: TGTGCCTGGAGTGTGCTGGGGGCGATTAACGAGCAGTACTTC. Protein: CAWSVLGAINEQYF. Full variable domain (outside the CDR3, taken from reference TRBV30 and TRBJ2-7): SQTIHQWPATLVQPVGSPLSLECTVEGTSNPNLYWYRQAAGRGLQLLFYSVGIGQISSEVPQNLSASRPQDRQFILSSKKLLLSDSGFYLCAWSVLGAINEQYFGPGTRLTVT.

V gene TRBV7-3 combines with J gene TRBJ2-1, with D perhaps assigned TRBD1 or TRBD2 (6 bases each). V lost 4 bases and J 12 bases, leaving 16 bases between the germline ends. This CDR3 is built from 13 residues. Germline-derived CDR1 and CDR2 are SGHTA and FQGTGA. In DNA, the CDR3 is TGTGCCAGCAGCTCGGGTCCCGGAGGGGGGCAGTTCTTC. Its protein product is CASSSGPGGGQFF.

The chain recombines TRBV14 with TRBJ2-1; D is possibly TRBD1 or TRBD2 (6 bases each). Germline V gene lookup returns CDR1 SGHDN and CDR2 FVKESK. The V end was cut by 0 bases, the J end by 8 bases, with 20 bases between. This CDR3 is 17 amino acids long. The CDR3 is CASSQEGRGLPLDEQFF. Here the CDR3 DNA reads TGTGCCAGCAGCCAAGAGGGCAGGGGACTCCCCCTCGATGAGCAGTTCTTC.

V gene TRBV2 combines with J gene TRBJ2-7, with TRBD1 identical over 9 bases. The CDR3 loop spans 15 amino acids. The V gene's germline CDR1 is SNHLY and CDR2 FYNNEI. The junction had 8 bases not matched to a gene; V was cut back by 6 bases and J by 2 bases. In DNA, the CDR3 is TGTGCCAGCAGGAGGGACAGGGATGGGGCCTACGAGCAGTACTTC. This gives the protein CASRRDRDGAYEQYF. The full variable domain, completed using reference TRBV2 and TRBJ2-7, is EPEVTQTPSHQVTQMGQEVILRCVPISNHLYFYWYRQILGQKVEFLVSFYNNEISEKSEIFDDQFSVERPDGSNFTLKIRSTKLEDSAMYFCASRRDRDGAYEQYFGPGTRLTVT.

The CDR3 loop reads CASSPPSGVLYTEAFF. The CDR3 DNA sequence: TGTGCCAGCTCACCACCGTCAGGAGTTTTGTACACTGAAGCTTTCTTT. The chain carries TRBV18 and TRBJ1-1, with D unresolved. V dropped 0 bases and J dropped 3 bases, with 14 bases sitting between them. Germline V gene data show CDR1 as KGHSH and CDR2 as LQKENI. This CDR3 comprises 16 residues.

This clone was seen a few times. CDR3 bases: TGTGCCAGCCGTGGGACAGTGGTTTTCGAAAAACTGTTTTTT. This gives the protein CASRGTVVFEKLFF. The genes are TRBV6-6 and TRBJ1-4; the match to TRBD1 covers 7 bases. This CDR3 has 14 residues. Germline trimming cut 8 bases from V and 8 bases from J; bases unmatched to any gene: 11. Looked up from germline, CDR1 is MNHNY and CDR2 is SVGAGI (reference sequence).

J is TRBJ1-2 and V is TRBV10-3; TRBD1 aligns across 8 bases. The CDR3 totals 14 residues. Germline V CDR1 and CDR2: ENHRY, SYGVKD. J was trimmed by 6 bases and V by 6 bases; bases with no gene match: 9. CDR3 nucleotides: TGTGCCATCAGCACCACAGGGGGACTTAATGGCTACACCTTC. The encoded protein is CAISTTGGLNGYTF.

This clone has a single count. The chain links TRBV29-1 to TRBJ1-4; 12 bases agree with TRBD1. CDR1 is SQVTM and CDR2 is ANQGSEA in the germline V gene. This CDR3 contains 14 residues. With V trimmed by 6 bases and J by 13 bases, 12 bases remained unmatched. CDR3 DNA: TGCAGCGTGACACGGGACAGGGGGCGAGCGGGACTGTTTTTT. Its translation: CSVTRDRGRAGLFF.

The V call is TRBV3-1 (or the pseudogene TRBV3-2), the J call TRBJ1-6; 8 nucleotides match TRBD1. The V gene end was trimmed by 0 bases and the J gene end by 10 bases; junction bases not matched to a gene: 5. The CDR3 consists of 15 residues. Looked up from germline, CDR1 is LGHDT and CDR2 is YNNKEL (reference sequence). This CDR3 reads CASSQEDRVESPLHF. The CDR3 DNA reads as TGTGCCAGCAGCCAAGAGGACAGGGTAGAATCACCCCTCCACTTT.

V is TRBV6-1 and J is TRBJ1-6; D is unresolved. From germline, CDR1 is MNHNS and CDR2 SASEGT. The germline V and J ends were trimmed by 1 base and 9 bases, with 7 bases remaining between them. The CDR3 extends over 13 amino acids. Here the CDR3 DNA reads TGTGCCAGCAGTGAAGTAGTTGGTTCACCCCTCCACTTT. The encoded protein is CASSEVVGSPLHF.

The chain joins TRBV28 to TRBJ1-5, with D perhaps matching TRBD1 (6 bases). V lost 6 bases and J lost 7, with 16 bases in between. Germline V gene sequence: CDR1 MDHEN, CDR2 SYDVKM. There are 14 residues in the CDR3. CDR3 in amino acids: CASSIQGSGQPQHF. As DNA, the CDR3 is TGTGCCAGCAGCATACAGGGTTCCGGGCAGCCCCAGCATTTT.

The chain links TRBV3-1 (or the pseudogene TRBV3-2) to TRBJ1-6, with D possibly matching TRBD1 (5 bases). The CDR3 is 15 amino acids. The germline V gene has CDR1 LGHDT and CDR2 YNNKEL (reference sequence). Trimming removed 0 bases from V and 7 bases from J, with 10 bases in between. DNA for the CDR3: TGTGCCAGCAGCCAAGATTGGGGGTGGAATTCACCCCTCCACTTT. Translation gives CASSQDWGWNSPLHF.

The J gene is TRBJ1-2, the V gene TRBV21-1. TRBV21-1 is listed as a pseudogene. The CDR3 is 15 residues long. The CDR3 spells CASSKWVVLPYGYTF. CDR3 sequence (DNA): TGTGCCAGCAGCAAATGGGTCGTGCTACCATATGGCTACACCTTC.

In this sample, this clone turned up once. The genes are TRBV5-4 and TRBJ1-2, with 7 bases fitting TRBD1. The CDR3 is 15 residues long. Per germline, CDR1 SGHNT and CDR2 YYREEE (reference sequence). Germline trimming cut 4 bases from V and 1 base from J; bases unmatched to any gene: 7. CDR3 DNA: TGTGCCAGCAGCCCCCCGGACAGGTTTAACTATGGCTACACCTTC. Its translation is CASSPPDRFNYGYTF.

This clone was observed once. V and J are TRBV11-2 and TRBJ2-7, with 8 bases matching TRBD1. In germline, CDR1 is SGHAT, CDR2 FQNNGV. Trimming removed 5 bases from V and 7 bases from J; junction bases left unmatched: 13. This CDR3 region has 15 residues. DNA of the CDR3: TGTGCCAGCAGCCCGAATAGCGACAGGGGACGGGAGCAGTACTTC. Translated, it gives CASSPNSDRGREQYF.

The V and J genes are TRBV5-1 and TRBJ1-2; 8 bases are a match to TRBD1. V shed 0 bases and J 3 bases; nucleotides not matched to a gene: 4. Germline V gene lookup returns CDR1 SGHRS and CDR2 YFSETQ. The CDR3 is 15 residues long. The CDR3 protein is CASSLGTTGDYGYTF. As DNA, the CDR3 is TGCGCCAGCAGCTTGGGTACGACAGGGGACTATGGCTACACCTTC.

V and J are TRBV4-2 and TRBJ2-6, with 15 bases lining up with TRBD2. CDR3 length equals 19 residues. The V and J ends lost 1 base and 2 bases, in that order; junction bases with no gene match: 3. Germline V gives CDR1 LGHNA, CDR2 YNFKEQ. This CDR3 is CASSQGTSGGAAGANVLTF. DNA of the CDR3: TGTGCCAGCAGCCAAGGGACTAGCGGGGGGGCCGCTGGGGCCAACGTCCTGACTTTC.

This chain links TRBV5-6 with TRBJ1-2, with D possibly being TRBD1 (6 bases). The germline V and J ends were trimmed by 1 base and 4 bases, with 14 bases remaining between them. The CDR3 sequence is 15 residues long. The germline CDR1 and CDR2 sequences are SGHDT and YYEEEE. The CDR3 sequence is CASSLRGAIPYGYTF. CDR3 DNA: TGTGCCAGCAGCTTGCGGGGGGCGATTCCCTATGGCTACACCTTC.

The chain uses TRBV19 and TRBJ1-5; weak D call: TRBD1 (6 bases). Per the germline V gene, CDR1 is LNHDA and CDR2 is SQIVND (reference sequence). The CDR3 covers 15 residues. V was pared by 7 bases and J by 9 bases, with 22 bases between. The CDR3 bases are TGTGCCAGTACCGAATCCGGGACACGTCTTTGGCCCCAGCATTTT. Amino acid sequence: CASTESGTRLWPQHF.

This clone appeared a single time. The rearrangement joins TRBV14 to TRBJ1-2; D is unresolved. The V end was cut by 4 bases, the J end by 0 bases, with 12 bases between. Germline loops: CDR1 SGHDN, CDR2 FVKESK. The CDR3 is 15 residues long. The CDR3 coding sequence is TGTGCCAGCAGCCCCCGCCAAGGAGCTAACTATGGCTACACCTTC. It specifies CASSPRQGANYGYTF. The whole variable domain, filled in from reference TRBV14 and TRBJ1-2, reads EAGVTQFPSHSVIEKGQTVTLRCDPISGHDNLYWYRRVMGKEIKFLLHFVKESKQDESGMPNNRFLAERTGGTYSTLKVQPAELEDSGVYFCASSPRQGANYGYTFGSGTRLTVV.

The chain uses TRBV29-1 and TRBJ1-5, with 9 bases that match TRBD1. Trimming removed 6 bases from V and 6 bases from J; junction bases left unmatched: 6. This CDR3 has 13 residues. Germline V gene lookup returns CDR1 SQVTM and CDR2 ANQGSEA. The DNA for the CDR3 is TGCAGCGTGGTACAGGGGGCCGGTCAGCCCCAGCATTTT. This encodes CSVVQGAGQPQHF.

The chain employs TRBV19 and TRBJ1-2; TRBD1 is a possible D gene (6 bases). Germline lookup yields CDR1 LNHDA and CDR2 SQIVND (reference sequence). The CDR3 runs 12 residues. V shed 4 bases and J shed 6 bases, with 9 bases lying between them. CDR3 DNA sequence: TGTGCCAGTAGTAGGACAGCCGATGGCTACACCTTC. It encodes CASSRTADGYTF.

The chain joins TRBV14 to TRBJ1-2; TRBD1 matches 8 bases. The germline CDR1 and CDR2 sequences are SGHDN and FVKESK. V lost 4 bases to trimming and J lost 6 bases; unmatched junction nucleotides: 4. CDR3 length: 13 amino acids. The CDR3 spells CASSRDRLHGYTF. The CDR3 bases are TGTGCCAGCAGCCGGGACAGGCTCCATGGCTACACCTTC.

The chain is built from TRBV6-5 and TRBJ1-2; TRBD1 is a possible D gene (5 bases). The CDR3 is 12 residues long. V was cut by 8 bases and J by 4 bases, with 11 bases left in between. The V gene's germline CDR1 is MNHEY and CDR2 SVGAGI. The CDR3 DNA reads TGTGCCAGCCGGGACCCCGGCTATGGCTACACCTTC. Its translation: CASRDPGYGYTF.

This clone occurred a few times. V and J are TRBV7-8 and TRBJ1-1, with D unresolved. Trimming took off 5 bases at V and 7 bases at J, with 26 bases between the two ends. The germline V gene encodes CDR1 SGHVS and CDR2 FQNEAQ. The CDR3 contains 17 residues. The DNA of the CDR3 is TGTGCCAGCAGCCGTTATGATCCCGCCTGGGGAGGCGATGAAGCTTTCTTT. Its protein product is CASSRYDPAWGGDEAFF.